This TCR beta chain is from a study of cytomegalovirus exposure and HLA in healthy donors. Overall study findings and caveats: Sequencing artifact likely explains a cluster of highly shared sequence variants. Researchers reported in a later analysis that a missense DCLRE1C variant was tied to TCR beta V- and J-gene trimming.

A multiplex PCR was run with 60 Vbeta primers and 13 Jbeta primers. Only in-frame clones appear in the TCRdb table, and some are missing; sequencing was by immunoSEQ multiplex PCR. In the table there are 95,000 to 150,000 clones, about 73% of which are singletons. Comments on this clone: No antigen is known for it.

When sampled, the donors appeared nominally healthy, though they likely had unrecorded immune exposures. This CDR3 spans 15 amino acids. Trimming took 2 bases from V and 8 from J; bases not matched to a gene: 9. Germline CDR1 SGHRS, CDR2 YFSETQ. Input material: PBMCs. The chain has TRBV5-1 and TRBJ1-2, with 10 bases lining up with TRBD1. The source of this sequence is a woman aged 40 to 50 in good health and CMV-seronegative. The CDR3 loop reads CASSFNSPGQGGYTF. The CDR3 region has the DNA TGCGCCAGCAGCTTCAACTCACCGGGACAGGGGGGCTACACCTTC.